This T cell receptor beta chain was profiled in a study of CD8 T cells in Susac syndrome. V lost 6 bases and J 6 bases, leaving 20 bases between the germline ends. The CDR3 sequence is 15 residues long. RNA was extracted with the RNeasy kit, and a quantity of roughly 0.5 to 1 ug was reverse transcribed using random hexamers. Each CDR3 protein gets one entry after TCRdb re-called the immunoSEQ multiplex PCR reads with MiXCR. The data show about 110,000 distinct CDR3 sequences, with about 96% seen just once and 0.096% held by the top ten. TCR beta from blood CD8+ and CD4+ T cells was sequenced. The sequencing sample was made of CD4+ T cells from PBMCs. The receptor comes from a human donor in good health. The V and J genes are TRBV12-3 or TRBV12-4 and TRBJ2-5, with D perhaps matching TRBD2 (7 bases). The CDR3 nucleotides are TGTGCCAGCAGGACTTCCGGGGGGCCTTTGCAGACCCAGTACTTC. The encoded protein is CASRTSGGPLQTQYF.